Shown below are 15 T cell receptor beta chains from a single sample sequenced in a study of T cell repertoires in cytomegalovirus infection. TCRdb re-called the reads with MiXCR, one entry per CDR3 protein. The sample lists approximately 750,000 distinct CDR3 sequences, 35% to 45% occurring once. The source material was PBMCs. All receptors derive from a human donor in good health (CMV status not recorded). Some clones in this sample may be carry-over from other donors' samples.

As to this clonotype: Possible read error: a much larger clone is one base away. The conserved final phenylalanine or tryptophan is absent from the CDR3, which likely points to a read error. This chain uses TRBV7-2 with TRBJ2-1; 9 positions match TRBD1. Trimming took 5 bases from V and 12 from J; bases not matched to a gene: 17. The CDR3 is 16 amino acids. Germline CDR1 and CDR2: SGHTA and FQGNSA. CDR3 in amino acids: CASSPRGGQGWEGQFL. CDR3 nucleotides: TGTGCCAGCAGCCCGAGGGGGGGACAGGGCTGGGAGGGGCAGTTCTTA.

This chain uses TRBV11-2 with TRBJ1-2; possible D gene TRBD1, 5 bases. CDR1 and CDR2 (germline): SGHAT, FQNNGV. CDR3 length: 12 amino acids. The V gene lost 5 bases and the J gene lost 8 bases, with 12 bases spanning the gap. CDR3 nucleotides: TGTGCCAGCAGCCCCGGGACCCTAGGCTACACCTTC. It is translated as CASSPGTLGYTF.

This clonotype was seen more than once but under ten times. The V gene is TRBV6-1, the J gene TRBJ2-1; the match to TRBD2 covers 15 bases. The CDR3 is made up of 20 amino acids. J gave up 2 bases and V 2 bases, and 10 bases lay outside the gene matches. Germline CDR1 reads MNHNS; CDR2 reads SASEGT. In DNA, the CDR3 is TGTGCCAGCAGTGAAAAGAGGGCGGGACTAGCGGGAGGACCCTACAATGAGCAGTTCTTC. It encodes CASSEKRAGLAGGPYNEQFF.

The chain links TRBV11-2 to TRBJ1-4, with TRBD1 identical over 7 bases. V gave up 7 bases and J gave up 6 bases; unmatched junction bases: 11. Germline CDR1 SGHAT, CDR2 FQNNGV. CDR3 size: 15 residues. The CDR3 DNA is TGTGCCAGCACCCCTATCGGGCAGGGGGATGAAAAACTGTTTTTT. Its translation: CASTPIGQGDEKLFF.

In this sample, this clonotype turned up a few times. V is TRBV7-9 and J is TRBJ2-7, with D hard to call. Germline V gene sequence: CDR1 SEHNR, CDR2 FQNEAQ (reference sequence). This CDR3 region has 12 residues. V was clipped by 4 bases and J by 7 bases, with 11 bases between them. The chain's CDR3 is CASSSRQWEQYF. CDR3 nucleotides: TGTGCCAGCAGCTCCCGTCAATGGGAGCAGTACTTC.

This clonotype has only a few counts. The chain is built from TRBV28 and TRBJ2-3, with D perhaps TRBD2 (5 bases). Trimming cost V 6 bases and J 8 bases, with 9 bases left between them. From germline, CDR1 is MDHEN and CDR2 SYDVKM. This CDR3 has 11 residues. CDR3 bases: TGTGCCAGCAGGGCCAGCGGTACGCAGTATTTT. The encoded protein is CASRASGTQYF.

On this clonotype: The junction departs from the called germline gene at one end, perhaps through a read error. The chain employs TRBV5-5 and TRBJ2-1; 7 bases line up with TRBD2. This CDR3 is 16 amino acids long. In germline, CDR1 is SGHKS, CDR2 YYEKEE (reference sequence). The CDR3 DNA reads TGTGCCAGCACCCCCCACCAGGGAGGGGCCTACAATGAGCCGTTCTTC. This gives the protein CASTPHQGGAYNEPFF.

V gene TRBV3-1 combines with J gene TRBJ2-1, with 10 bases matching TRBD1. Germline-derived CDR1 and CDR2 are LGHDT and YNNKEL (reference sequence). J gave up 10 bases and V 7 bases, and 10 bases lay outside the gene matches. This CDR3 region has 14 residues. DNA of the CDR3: TGTGCCAGCACCCCAGTGGGGACAGGGGACGAGCAGTTCTTC. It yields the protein CASTPVGTGDEQFF.

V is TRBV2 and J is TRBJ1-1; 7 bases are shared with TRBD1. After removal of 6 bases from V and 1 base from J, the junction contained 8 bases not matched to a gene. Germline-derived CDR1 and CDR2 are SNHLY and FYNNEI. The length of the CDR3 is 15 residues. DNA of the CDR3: TGTGCCAGCAGCCTGCGACAGGGCTCGAACACTGAAGCTTTCTTT. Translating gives CASSLRQGSNTEAFF.

Written as DNA, the CDR3 is TGTGCCAGCAGCCCGAGGACTAGCGGAGGGTTGGGAGAGACCCAGTACTTC. As protein: CASSPRTSGGLGETQYF. The V and J genes are TRBV7-9 and TRBJ2-5; 10 bases are a match to TRBD2. Germline CDR1 is SEHNR and CDR2 is FQNEAQ (reference sequence). This CDR3 contains 17 residues. The V and J ends lost 5 bases and 4 bases, in that order; junction bases with no gene match: 13.

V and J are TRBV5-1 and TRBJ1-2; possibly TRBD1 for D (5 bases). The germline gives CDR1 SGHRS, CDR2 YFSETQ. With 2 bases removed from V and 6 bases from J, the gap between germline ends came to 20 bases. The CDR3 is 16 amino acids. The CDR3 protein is CASSLERAGSEDGYTF. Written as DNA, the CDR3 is TGCGCCAGCAGCTTAGAGAGGGCAGGGAGTGAGGATGGCTACACCTTC.

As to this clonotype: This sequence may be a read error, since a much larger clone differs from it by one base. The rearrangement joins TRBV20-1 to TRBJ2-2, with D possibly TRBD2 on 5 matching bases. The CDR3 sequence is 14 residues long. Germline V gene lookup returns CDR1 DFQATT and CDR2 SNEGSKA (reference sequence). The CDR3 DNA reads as TGCAGTGCTAGAGGAGAGACGGTCACCGGGGATCTGTTTTTT. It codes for CSARGETVTGDLFF.

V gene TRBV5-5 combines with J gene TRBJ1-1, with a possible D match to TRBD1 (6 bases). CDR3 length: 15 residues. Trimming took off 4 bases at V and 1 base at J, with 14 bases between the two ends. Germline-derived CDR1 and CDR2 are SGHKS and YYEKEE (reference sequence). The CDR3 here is CASSRRDTANTEAFF. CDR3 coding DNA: TGTGCCAGCAGCCGCCGGGACACCGCGAACACTGAAGCTTTCTTT.

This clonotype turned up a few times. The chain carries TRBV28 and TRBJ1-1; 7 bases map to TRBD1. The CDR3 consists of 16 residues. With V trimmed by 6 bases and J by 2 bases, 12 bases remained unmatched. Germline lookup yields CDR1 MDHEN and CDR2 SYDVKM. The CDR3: CASSFLGQDLNTEAFF. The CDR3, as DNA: TGTGCCAGCAGCTTTCTCGGACAGGACCTAAACACTGAAGCTTTCTTT. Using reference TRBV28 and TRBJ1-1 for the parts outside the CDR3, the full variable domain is DVKVTQSSRYLVKRTGEKVFLECVQDMDHENMFWYRQDPGLGLRLIYFSYDVKMKEKGDIPEGYSVSREKKERFSLILESASTNQTSMYLCASSFLGQDLNTEAFFGQGTRLTVV.

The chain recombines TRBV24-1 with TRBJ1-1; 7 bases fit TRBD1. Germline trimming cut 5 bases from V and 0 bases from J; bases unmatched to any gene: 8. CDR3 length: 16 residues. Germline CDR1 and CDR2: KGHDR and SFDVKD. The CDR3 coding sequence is TGTGCCACCAGTGGTAGACAGGGTTCAATGAACACTGAAGCTTTCTTT. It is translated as CATSGRQGSMNTEAFF.